The 15 T cell receptor beta chains below come from one sample, sequenced in a study of shared clonotypes between healthy human individuals (dated by TCRdb to about 2020). Library generation was performed with the immunoSEQ multiplex PCR assay. TCRdb's version of the immuneACCESS table is confined to in-frame rearrangements and falls short of the full clone set. An unresolved V gene accounts for under half of the shortfall where checked; the remainder is of unknown origin. The sample yields roughly 2,300,000 clones; roughly 92% were counted once. The top ten clonotypes cover approximately 0.41% of the sample. Source material: naive CD4+ T cells from PBMCs. The cell subset or site label of this sample denotes: CD45RA+ positively selected. The receptors stem from a man aged 18 to 30 in good health. Some clones in this sample may be carry-over from other donors' samples.

V is TRBV25-1 and J is TRBJ2-7; TRBD1 is a possible D gene (6 bases). V was shortened by 3 bases and J by 4 bases, with 7 bases between the two germline ends. Germline loops: CDR1 MGHDK, CDR2 SYGVNS. The CDR3 sequence is 12 residues long. Written as DNA, the CDR3 is TGTGCCAGCAGTGACCAGGGGTACGAGCAGTACTTC. It is translated as CASSDQGYEQYF.

The CDR3 DNA is TGCGCCAGCAGCCAGGGCGCCAGGGGTGAAAAACTGTTTTTT. The encoded protein is CASSQGARGEKLFF. V is TRBV5-1 and J is TRBJ1-4; D may be TRBD1 (6 bases). V lost 4 bases, J lost 7 bases, and 14 bases lay in between. The CDR3 spans 14 residues. Germline loops: CDR1 SGHRS, CDR2 YFSETQ.

The chain combines TRBV4-3 with TRBJ2-3; 10 bases align to TRBD2. The CDR3 totals 19 residues. CDR1 and CDR2 (germline): LGHNA, YSLEER. The trim removed 2 bases at V and 2 bases at J, leaving 13 bases unmatched. CDR3 loop: CASSQFPTSTSGLTDTQYF. The CDR3 nucleotides read TGCGCCAGCAGCCAATTTCCAACCTCGACTAGCGGGCTCACAGATACGCAGTATTTT.

The sample holds one count of this clone. V and J are TRBV14 and TRBJ2-7; tentative D call: TRBD2 (5 bases). Looked up from germline, CDR1 is SGHDN and CDR2 is FVKESK. There are 11 residues in the CDR3. V lost 4 bases to trimming and J lost 9 bases, with 10 bases between them. The CDR3 region is CASSRGLGQYF. In DNA form, the CDR3 reads TGTGCCAGCAGCCGAGGGTTGGGGCAGTACTTC.

With respect to this clone: Since the CDR3 does not end with the conserved phenylalanine or tryptophan, this likely comes from a read error. The chain is built from TRBV7-9 and TRBJ1-4, with D unclear. Between the trimmed V and J ends, which lost 3 bases and 8 bases, there was a span of 13 bases. This CDR3 is built from 14 residues. CDR1 and CDR2 from the germline V gene are SEHNR and FQNEAQ (reference sequence). CDR3 region: CASSFSSAGEKLFL. The CDR3, as DNA: TGTGCCAGCAGCTTTAGCTCGGCGGGGGAAAAACTGTTTCTT.

The CDR3 DNA reads TGTGCCAGCAGTCCCGTCCCCTCCTACGAGCAGTACTTC. It translates to CASSPVPSYEQYF. The genes are TRBV28 and TRBJ2-7; D is uncertain. Germline CDR1 and CDR2: MDHEN and SYDVKM. V was clipped by 5 bases and J by 0 bases, with 8 bases between them. CDR3 length equals 13 residues.

V usage is TRBV9 and J usage is TRBJ2-3, with 8 bases aligning to TRBD2. Germline trimming cut 0 bases from V and 5 bases from J; bases unmatched to any gene: 14. This CDR3 is 18 amino acids long. Germline V gives CDR1 SGDLS, CDR2 YYNGEE. The CDR3 nucleotides read TGTGCCAGCAGCGTAGCCCCCCCCCGGGAGGGCCGAGGAGATACGCAGTATTTT. Its protein product is CASSVAPPREGRGDTQYF.

V usage is TRBV5-8 and J usage is TRBJ1-2; TRBD1 agrees at 8 bases. V trimming: 1 base; J trimming: 8 bases; junction bases outside the gene matches: 7. This CDR3 spans 14 amino acids. Germline V CDR1 and CDR2: SGHTS, YDEGEE. CDR3 amino acids: CASSLRQGALGYTF. As DNA, the CDR3 is TGTGCCAGCAGCTTGCGGCAGGGGGCTTTGGGCTACACCTTC.

This clone occurred once. J is TRBJ2-7 and V is TRBV6-5; 7 bases are a match to TRBD2. Germline assignment: CDR1 MNHEY and CDR2 SVGAGI. J gave up 6 bases and V 2 bases, and 10 bases lay outside the gene matches. This CDR3 comprises 15 residues. The CDR3: CASSYSGLVQPEQYF. The CDR3 bases are TGTGCCAGCAGTTACAGCGGACTAGTTCAACCCGAGCAGTACTTC.

This chain joins TRBV6-5 and TRBJ2-3; D is undetermined. Germline V CDR1 and CDR2: MNHEY, SVGAGI. V was pared by 0 bases and J by 4 bases, with 8 bases between. The CDR3 runs 14 residues. CDR3 amino acids: CASSYSSRPDTQYF. Here the CDR3 DNA reads TGTGCCAGCAGTTACTCGAGCCGGCCAGATACGCAGTATTTT.

A remark on this clone: Other DNA sequences in this sample translate to the same CDR3. The rearrangement joins TRBV7-2 to TRBJ2-7, with 7 bases that match TRBD2. Germline loops: CDR1 SGHTA, CDR2 FQGNSA. Unmatched junction bases numbered 4, after V lost 6 bases and J lost 2 bases. The CDR3 is 13 residues long. CDR3 DNA sequence: TGTGCCAGCAGTCGACGGGGGGCCTACGAGCAGTACTTC. Protein: CASSRRGAYEQYF. The whole variable domain, filled in from reference TRBV7-2 and TRBJ2-7, reads GAGVSQSPSNKVTEKGKDVELRCDPISGHTALYWYRQSLGQGLEFLIYFQGNSAPDKSGLPSDRFSAERTGGSVSTLTIQRTQQEDSAVYLCASSRRGAYEQYFGPGTRLTVT.

V is TRBV29-1 and J is TRBJ2-2; possibly TRBD2 for D (7 bases). The CDR3 covers 14 residues. CDR1 is SQVTM and CDR2 is ANQGSEA in the germline V gene. V dropped 4 bases and J dropped 8 bases, with 17 bases sitting between them. The CDR3: CSVVGGGNSGELFF. DNA of the CDR3: TGCAGCGTTGTAGGCGGGGGCAATTCGGGGGAGCTGTTTTTT.

The chain combines TRBV12-5 with TRBJ2-1, with 9 bases matching TRBD2. The V and J ends lost 4 bases and 3 bases, in that order; junction bases with no gene match: 10. CDR1 and CDR2 from the germline V gene are LGHNT and FRNRAP. The CDR3 has 17 residues. The CDR3 DNA reads TGTGCTAGTGGTTCCCTTTTGACTAGCGGCCTCTACAATGAGCAGTTCTTC. Protein product: CASGSLLTSGLYNEQFF.

This clone was detected a few times. The chain employs TRBV5-1 and TRBJ2-7; unclear D gene. V lost 7 bases and J lost 2, with 13 bases in between. The CDR3 is made up of 13 amino acids. Looked up from germline, CDR1 is SGHRS and CDR2 is YFSETQ. The CDR3 region has the DNA TGCGCCAGCTCCCTGATGGCGCCCTACGAGCAGTACTTC. Its protein product is CASSLMAPYEQYF.

The chain has TRBV6-5 and TRBJ1-1; D is perhaps TRBD1 (5 bases). Germline V gene lookup returns CDR1 MNHEY and CDR2 SVGAGI. Between the trimmed V and J ends, which lost 2 bases and 3 bases, there was a span of 10 bases. The CDR3 extends over 14 amino acids. Written as DNA, the CDR3 is TGTGCCAGCAGTTACGTGGGGGGGTACACTGAAGCTTTCTTT. This gives the protein CASSYVGGYTEAFF.